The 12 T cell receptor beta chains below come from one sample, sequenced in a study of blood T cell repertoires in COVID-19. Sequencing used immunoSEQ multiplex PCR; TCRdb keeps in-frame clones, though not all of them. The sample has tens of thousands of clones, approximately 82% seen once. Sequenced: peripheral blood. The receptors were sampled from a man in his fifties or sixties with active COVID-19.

CDR3 residues: CASSTGQGTGNTIYF. CDR3 DNA: TGTGCCAGCAGTACGGGACAGGGAACCGGAAACACCATATATTTT. This sequence joins TRBV2 and TRBJ1-3; TRBD1 matches 9 bases. CDR1 is SNHLY, CDR2 FYNNEI, per germline. The CDR3 is 15 residues long. Losses at the gene ends were 5 bases for V and 4 bases for J; bases not matched to a gene: 6.

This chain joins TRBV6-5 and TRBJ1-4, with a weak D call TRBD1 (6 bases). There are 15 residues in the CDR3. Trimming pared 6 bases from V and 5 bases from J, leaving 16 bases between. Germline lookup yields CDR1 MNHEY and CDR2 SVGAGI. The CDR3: CASSDFRGMNEKLFF. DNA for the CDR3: TGTGCCAGCAGCGACTTCAGGGGTATGAATGAAAAACTGTTTTTT.

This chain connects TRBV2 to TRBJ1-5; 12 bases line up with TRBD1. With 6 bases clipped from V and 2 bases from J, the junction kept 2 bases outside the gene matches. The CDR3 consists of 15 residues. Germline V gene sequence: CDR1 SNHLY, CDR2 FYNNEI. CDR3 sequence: CASRGTGGGNQPQHF. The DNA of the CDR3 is TGTGCCAGCAGAGGGACAGGGGGCGGCAATCAGCCCCAGCATTTT.

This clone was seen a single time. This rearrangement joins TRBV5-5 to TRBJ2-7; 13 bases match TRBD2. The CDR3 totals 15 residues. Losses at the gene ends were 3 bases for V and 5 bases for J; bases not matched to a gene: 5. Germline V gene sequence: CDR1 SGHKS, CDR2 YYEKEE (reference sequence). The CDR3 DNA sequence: TGTGCCAGCAGCTGGACTAGCGGGAGTCCCGACGAGCAGTACTTC. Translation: CASSWTSGSPDEQYF.

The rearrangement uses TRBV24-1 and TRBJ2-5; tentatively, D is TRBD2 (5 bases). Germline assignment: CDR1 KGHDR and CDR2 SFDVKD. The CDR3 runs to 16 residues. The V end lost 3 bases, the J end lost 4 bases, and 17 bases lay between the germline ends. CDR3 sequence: CATSDGGGLSGETQYF. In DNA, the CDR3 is TGTGCCACCAGTGATGGAGGCGGACTCAGCGGAGAGACCCAGTACTTC.

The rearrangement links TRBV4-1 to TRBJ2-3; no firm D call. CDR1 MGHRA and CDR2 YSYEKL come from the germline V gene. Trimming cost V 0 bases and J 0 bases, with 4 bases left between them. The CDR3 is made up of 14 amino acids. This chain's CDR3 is CASSQDKSTDTQYF. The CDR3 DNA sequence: TGCGCCAGCAGCCAAGATAAAAGCACAGATACGCAGTATTTT.

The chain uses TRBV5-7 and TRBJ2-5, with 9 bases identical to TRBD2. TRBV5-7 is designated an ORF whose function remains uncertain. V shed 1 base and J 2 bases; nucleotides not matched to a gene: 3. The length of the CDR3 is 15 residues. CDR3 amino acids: CASSLSSGAQETQYF. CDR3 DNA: TGTGCCAGCAGCTTGTCTAGCGGGGCGCAAGAGACCCAGTACTTC.

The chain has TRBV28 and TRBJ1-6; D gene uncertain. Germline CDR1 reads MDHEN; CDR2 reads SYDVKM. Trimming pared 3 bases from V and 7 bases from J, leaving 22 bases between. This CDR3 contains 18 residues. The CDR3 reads CASSFLREARRRNSPLHF. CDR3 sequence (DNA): TGTGCCAGCAGTTTCCTCCGCGAGGCTCGGCGGAGGAATTCACCCCTCCACTTT.

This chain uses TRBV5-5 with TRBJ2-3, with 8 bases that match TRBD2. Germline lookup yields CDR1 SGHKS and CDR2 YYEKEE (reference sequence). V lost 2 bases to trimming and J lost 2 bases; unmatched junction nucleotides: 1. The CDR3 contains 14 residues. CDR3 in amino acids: CASSLAGATDTQYF. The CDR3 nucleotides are TGTGCCAGCAGCTTAGCGGGAGCCACAGATACGCAGTATTTT.

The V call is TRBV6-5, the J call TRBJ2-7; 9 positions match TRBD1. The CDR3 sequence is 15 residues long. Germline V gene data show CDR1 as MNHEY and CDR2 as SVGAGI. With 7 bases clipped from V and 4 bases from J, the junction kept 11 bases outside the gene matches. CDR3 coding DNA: TGTGCCAGCATACCCAGACAGGGGGTCTTTTACGAGCAGTACTTC. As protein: CASIPRQGVFYEQYF.

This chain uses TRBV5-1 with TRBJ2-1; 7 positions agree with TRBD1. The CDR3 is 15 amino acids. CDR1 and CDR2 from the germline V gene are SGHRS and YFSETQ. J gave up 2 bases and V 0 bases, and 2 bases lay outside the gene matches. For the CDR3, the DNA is TGCGCCAGCAGCTTGGGACAGGGACCCTACAATGAGCAGTTCTTC. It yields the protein CASSLGQGPYNEQFF.

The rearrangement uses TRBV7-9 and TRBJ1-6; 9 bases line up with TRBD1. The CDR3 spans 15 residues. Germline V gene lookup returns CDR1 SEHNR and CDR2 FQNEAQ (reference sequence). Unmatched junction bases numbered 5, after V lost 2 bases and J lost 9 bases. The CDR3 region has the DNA TGTGCCAGCAGCTTAATGGGACAGGGAGGTTCACCCCTCCACTTT. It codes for CASSLMGQGGSPLHF.